Shown below are 9 T cell receptor delta chains from a single sample sequenced in a study of gamma-delta T cells after stem cell transplantation. With CATT, TCRdb re-called clones from the RT-PCR reads. Here the sample spans around 3,200 delta-chain clones, 5% being singletons. Sequenced sample: gamma-delta T cells. These receptor sequences come from a human donor. It is not recorded whose cells these are; they may come from a transplant donor.

Concerning this clone itself: The protein TCRdb lists belongs to a much larger clone and differs from this DNA's translation at residue 9, which points to a read error; the protein shown is made from the DNA. This sequence joins TRDV2 and TRDJ1; TRDD3 is a possible D gene (6 bases). Trimming left V 1 base short and J 1 base short, with 15 bases between. Germline CDR1 GEAIGNYY, CDR2 EKD. CDR3 size: 16 residues. The CDR3 reads CACDTMAGEPTDKLIF. As DNA, the CDR3 is TGTGCCTGTGACACAATGGCTGGGGAACCCACCGATAAACTCATCTTT.

This clone has ten or more counts. This probably arose from a read error, given a far larger clone one base away. This chain uses TRDV2 with TRDJ1; the D gene is possibly TRDD3 (5 bases). Germline CDR1 and CDR2: GEAIGNYY and EKD. The CDR3 totals 15 residues. CDR3 sequence reads: CARDTVGENTDKLIF. The CDR3 nucleotides are TGTGCCCGTGACACGGTCGGGGAGAACACCGATAAACTCATCTTT.

As to this clone: The TCRdb protein comes from a much larger clone and disagrees with this DNA's translation at residue 12, likely due to a read error; the protein given here is derived from the DNA. This rearrangement joins TRDV2 to TRDJ1; D is perhaps TRDD2 (6 bases). Germline CDR1 and CDR2: GEAIGNYY and EKD. V shed 2 bases and J shed 0 bases, with 30 bases lying between them. The CDR3 spans 21 residues. CDR3 in DNA: TGTGCCTGTGACAATCTCCTACCCCCCAATACTGAGGGATCGTACACCGATAAACTCATCTTT. It specifies CACDNLLPPNTEGSYTDKLIF.

In regard to this clone: TCRdb attributes to this sequence the protein of a much larger clone, which differs from the DNA translation at residue 10; a read error is likely, and the protein displayed is translated from the DNA. DNA for the CDR3: TGTGCCTGTGAACCTCTAACCTTACTGGAGATCCACACCGATAAACTCATCTTT. This translates into CACEPLTLLEIHTDKLIF. The chain is built from TRDV2 and TRDJ1; TRDD3 is a possible D gene (5 bases). The CDR3 sequence is 18 residues long. V lost 4 bases, J lost 0 bases, and 23 bases lay in between. CDR1 is GEAIGNYY, CDR2 EKD, per germline.

Details on this clone: At one end, the junction sequence differs from germline, possibly due to a read error. The sample has other DNA sequences that encode this CDR3 too. The rearrangement uses TRDV2 and TRDJ1, with 11 nucleotides matching TRDD3. In germline, CDR1 is GEAIGNYY, CDR2 EKD. This CDR3 comprises 18 residues. The CDR3 sequence: CACDTVSGGYARSDKLIF. The CDR3 nucleotides read TGTGCCTGTGACACTGTAAGTGGGGGATACGCTCGTTCCGATAAACTCATTTTT.

By share, this clone ranks as hyperexpanded. The sample contains more than one DNA sequence encoding this CDR3. This chain links TRDV2 with TRDJ1; 13 bases are a match to TRDD3. J lost 0 bases, V lost 0 bases, and 6 bases had no gene match. From germline, CDR1 is GEAIGNYY and CDR2 EKD. The CDR3 contains 18 residues. CDR3 nucleotides: TGTGCCTGTGACACCGTTTCGACTGGGGGATACGACACCGATAAACTCATCTTT. Its translation: CACDTVSTGGYDTDKLIF.

V usage is TRDV2 and J usage is TRDJ1; D not resolved. Trimming took 8 bases from V and 1 from J, leaving 10 bases between them. CDR1 and CDR2 from the germline V gene are GEAIGNYY and EKD. The CDR3 length is 12 residues. Here the CDR3 DNA reads TGTGCCTCTCTCCATCCCACCGATAAACTCATCTTT. It specifies CASLHPTDKLIF.

This clone was recorded a few times. A read error is likely here: a far larger clone is one base away. At the DNA level, this CDR3 is encoded by other sequences in the same sample as well. The chain is built from TRDV2 and TRDJ1; the match to TRDD3 covers 10 bases. The CDR3 runs 16 residues. The J segment lost 1 base and the V segment lost 7 bases, leaving 11 bases of the junction unmatched. CDR1 GEAIGNYY and CDR2 EKD come from the germline V gene. The CDR3 DNA reads TGTGCCTGCGACCCTTTACTGGGGGATTCCACCGATAAACTCATCTTT. This gives the protein CACDPLLGDSTDKLIF.

Points on this clone: Given a far larger clone just one base away, this is likely a sequencing read error. The genes are TRDV2 and TRDJ1; 9 bases align to TRDD3. The CDR3 covers 20 residues. The germline CDR1 and CDR2 sequences are GEAIGNYY and EKD. Trimming at V came to 2 bases and at J to 0 bases, leaving 18 bases not matched to a gene. The CDR3 nucleotides read TGTGCCTGTGACATCAATACTGGGGGACCCTGGGACATATACACCGATAAACTCATCTTT. Translated, it gives CACDINTGGPWDIYTDKLIF.